The 5 T cell receptor beta chains reported below all come from one sample, sequenced in a study of beta chain features in type 1 diabetes. Isolated RNA was reverse transcribed in full, so expressed TCRB transcripts were sequenced. The assay was immunoSEQ multiplex PCR, and TCRdb's table has in-frame clones only and misses some. The sample has 330,000 or so clones, around an eighth seen once. Their specific antigens are unknown. Regarding the study as a whole: Moderate but significant shortening of TCRB CDR3s was recorded in all four CD4+ subsets from Type 1 diabetes patients.

Sample: naive CD4+ T cells from blood. Every receptor here comes from a woman in her late teens or twenties with type 1 diabetes.

The table lists this clone with a few counts. The chain links TRBV9 to TRBJ2-5, with D uncertain. Trimming stripped 0 bases from V and 5 bases from J, with 14 bases between. The CDR3 has 15 residues. CDR1 is SGDLS, CDR2 YYNGEE, per germline. CDR3: CASSVDVASGETQYF. CDR3 bases: TGTGCCAGCAGCGTAGACGTGGCCTCCGGGGAGACCCAGTACTTC. The full variable domain, its missing parts supplied by reference TRBV9 and TRBJ2-5, is DSGVTQTPKHLITATGQRVTLRCSPRSGDLSVYWYQQSLDQGLQFLIQYYNGEERAKGNILERFSAQQFPDLHSELNLSSLELGDSALYFCASSVDVASGETQYFGPGTRLLVL.

The rearrangement uses TRBV2 and TRBJ2-1, with D maybe TRBD2 (6 bases). Per the germline V gene, CDR1 is SNHLY and CDR2 is FYNNEI. This CDR3 has 16 residues. V was clipped by 4 bases and J by 0 bases, with 13 bases between them. The CDR3 loop is CASSGYGGSSYNEQFF. CDR3 bases: TGTGCCAGCAGTGGTTACGGGGGAAGCTCCTACAATGAGCAGTTCTTC.

This clone was seen a few times. The chain is built from TRBV28 and TRBJ2-3; 12 bases match TRBD2. The germline gives CDR1 MDHEN, CDR2 SYDVKM. V lost 6 bases to trimming and J lost 1 base; unmatched junction nucleotides: 11. This CDR3 is 18 amino acids long. CDR3 nucleotide sequence: TGTGCCAGCAGCCATTGGGTACTAGCGGGAGGACGCACAGATACGCAGTATTTT. It codes for CASSHWVLAGGRTDTQYF.

This clone was detected a few times. The chain uses TRBV5-1 and TRBJ2-3, with 7 bases fitting TRBD2. V shed 0 bases and J 4 bases; nucleotides not matched to a gene: 11. The CDR3 covers 17 residues. From germline, CDR1 is SGHRS and CDR2 YFSETQ. As DNA, the CDR3 is TGCGCCAGCAGCTTGGCAAGGTGGGAGGGCCGCGCAGATACGCAGTATTTT. Residues: CASSLARWEGRADTQYF.

This clone was picked up a small number of times. This rearrangement joins TRBV4-1 to TRBJ1-1; 7 bases map to TRBD1. The CDR3 is 14 amino acids. The germline CDR1 and CDR2 sequences are MGHRA and YSYEKL. With V trimmed by 2 bases and J by 6 bases, 6 bases remained unmatched. The CDR3 sequence: CASSQPTGRPEAFF. The CDR3 coding sequence is TGCGCCAGCAGCCAACCGACAGGGAGGCCTGAAGCTTTCTTT.